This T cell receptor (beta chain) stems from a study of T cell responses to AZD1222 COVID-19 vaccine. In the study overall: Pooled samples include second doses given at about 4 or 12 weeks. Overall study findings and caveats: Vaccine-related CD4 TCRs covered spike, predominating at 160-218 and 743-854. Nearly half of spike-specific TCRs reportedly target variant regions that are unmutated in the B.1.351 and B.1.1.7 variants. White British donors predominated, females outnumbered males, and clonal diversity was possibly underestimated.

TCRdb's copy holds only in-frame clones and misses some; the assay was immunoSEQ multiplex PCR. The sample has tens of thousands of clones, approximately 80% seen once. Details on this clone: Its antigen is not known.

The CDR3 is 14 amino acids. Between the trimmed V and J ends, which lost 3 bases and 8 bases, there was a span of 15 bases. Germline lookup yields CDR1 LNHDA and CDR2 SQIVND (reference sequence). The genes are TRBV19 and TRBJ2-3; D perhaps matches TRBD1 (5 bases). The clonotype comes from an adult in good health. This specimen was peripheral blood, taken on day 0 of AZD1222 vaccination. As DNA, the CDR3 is TGTGCCAGTAGTATCCCCGGACATCAAGGTACGCAGTATTTT. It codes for CASSIPGHQGTQYF.